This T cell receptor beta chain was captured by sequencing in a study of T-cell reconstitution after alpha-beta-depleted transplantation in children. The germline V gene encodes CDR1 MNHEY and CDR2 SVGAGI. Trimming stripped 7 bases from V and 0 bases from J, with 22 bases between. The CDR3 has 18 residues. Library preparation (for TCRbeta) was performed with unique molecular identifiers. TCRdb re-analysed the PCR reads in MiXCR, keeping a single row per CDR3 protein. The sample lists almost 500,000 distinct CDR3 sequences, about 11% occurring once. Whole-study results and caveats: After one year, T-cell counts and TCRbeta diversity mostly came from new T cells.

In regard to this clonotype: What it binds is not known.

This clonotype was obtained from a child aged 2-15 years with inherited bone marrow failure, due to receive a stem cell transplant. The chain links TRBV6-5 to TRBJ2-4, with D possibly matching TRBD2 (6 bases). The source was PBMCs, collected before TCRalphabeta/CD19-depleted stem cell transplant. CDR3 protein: CASIKKGLLGEAKNIQYF. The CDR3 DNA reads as TGTGCCAGCATTAAGAAGGGACTTTTGGGCGAAGCCAAAAACATTCAGTACTTC.